Listed below are T cell receptor beta chains from one sample, sequenced in a study of identifying expanded T cells in peripheral blood. Method: immunoSEQ multiplex PCR; TCRdb's copy keeps in-frame clones and lacks some. This sample has about 78,000 clones, with 84% found just once. The sample consisted of blood. These TCRs come from a person aged 18-70 years in good health. Both conserved end residues are trimmed from each CDR3. The order of the fields is V gene, J gene, CDR3 protein.

TRBV29-1	TRBJ2-7	SVEDRERYEQY
TRBV11-3	TRBJ2-5	ASSLVEGETQY
TRBV18	TRBJ2-3	ASSPQGATDTQY
TRBV7-6	TRBJ2-2	ASSLWREENTGELF
TRBV18	TRBJ2-1	ASSPPSSGSNEQF
TRBV27	TRBJ1-2	ASRGMQGNYGYT
TRBV28	TRBJ2-7	ASSRSGEQY
TRBV6-1	TRBJ1-1	ASSEGGSYTF
TRBV28	TRBJ2-2	ASSHLASGGTGELF
TRBV7-2	TRBJ2-2	ASSLGGTNTGELF
TRBV11-2	TRBJ1-1	ASSLERGTEAF
TRBV30	TRBJ1-3	AWTVLGSGTIY
TRBV7-2	TRBJ1-5	ASSSGNQPQH
TRBV29-1	TRBJ1-2	SVAGGGAGINYGYT
TRBV7-8	TRBJ1-5	ASSLIGGTDNQPQH
TRBV18	TRBJ1-3	ASSPGTGVRDTIY
TRBV28	TRBJ1-1	ASSSRVGVRTEAF
TRBV9	TRBJ2-3	ASSDRLTDTQY
TRBV21-1	TRBJ2-7	ASSNGTGLAEQY
TRBV28	TRBJ2-5	ASTPGTGVRETQY
TRBV5-3	TRBJ2-7	ASSLGPVSEQY
TRBV7-2	TRBJ2-2	ASSLAPSTGGTGELF
TRBV28	TRBJ1-1	ASSLLSEAF
TRBV7-6	TRBJ2-1	ASSLYGPTNPQQINEQF
TRBV2	NA	ASSEQTYEQY
TRBV18	TRBJ2-7	ASSQTSPDPAYEQY
TRBV28	TRBJ1-2	ASRRRGLNYGYT
TRBV9	TRBJ2-7	ASSTLGGTREQY
TRBV28	TRBJ1-2	ASSLGPGYT
TRBV5-8	TRBJ2-4	ASGGPKNIQY
TRBV6-1	TRBJ2-3	ASSVTSGSDTQY
TRBV4-2	TRBJ1-1	ASSQDRYTEAF
TRBV11-3	TRBJ2-7	ASSRDTTYEQY
TRBV28	TRBJ1-5	ASSLRAQPQH
TRBV7-9	TRBJ2-1	ASSLGGASGSYNEQF
TRBV6-5	TRBJ1-5	ASSPLTNSNQPQH
TRBV5-4	TRBJ2-1	ASSDSRLAGGNEQF
TRBV19	TRBJ1-1	ASTQGNTEAF
TRBV7-2	TRBJ2-2	ASSWDRGSSGELF
TRBV6-1	TRBJ2-7	ASSEDWGPYEQY
TRBV6-5	TRBJ2-7	ASSTDRIYEQY